These T cell receptor beta chains were read from a single sample in a study of OX40 agonist ivuxolimab in advanced cancers. Profiled with immunoSEQ multiplex PCR; TCRdb holds only in-frame clones, not every one. The table lists approximately 58,000 clones, 70% to 90% of them singletons. The sequenced sample was CD4+ or CD8+ T cells sorted from blood, obtained in a trial of the OX40 agonist ivuxolimab. The receptors here all came from an adult with an advanced solid tumor such as melanoma, head and neck, liver or kidney cancer. CDR3s include the opening cysteine and the closing phenylalanine or tryptophan. The D gene is left open where the match is weak. Some rows mark clone size as missing; the rest say once, few, many or name a class of expanded clone.

CDR3aa: CSVEDPDGGVGVLF; CDR3nt: TGCAGCGTTGAAGATCCTGATGGGGGAGTCGGGGTACTCTTC; abundance: .; v_gene: TRBV29-1; d_gene: .; j_gene: TRBJ2-1
CDR3aa: CASSTSGQNNEQFF; CDR3nt: TGTGCCAGCAGCACGTCGGGACAAAACAATGAGCAGTTCTTC; abundance: .; v_gene: TRBV7-3; d_gene: .; j_gene: TRBJ2-1
CDR3aa: CASSLAANTEAFF; CDR3nt: TGTGCCAGCAGCTTGGCTGCGAACACTGAAGCTTTCTTT; abundance: .; v_gene: TRBV5-6; d_gene: .; j_gene: TRBJ1-1
CDR3aa: CATSRQGGVHEQYF; CDR3nt: TGTGCCACCAGCAGGCAAGGGGGGGTCCACGAGCAGTACTTC; abundance: .; v_gene: TRBV15; d_gene: .; j_gene: TRBJ2-7
CDR3aa: CASSQEDSYNEQFF; CDR3nt: TGTGCCAGCAGCCAAGAGGACAGTTACAATGAGCAGTTCTTC; abundance: .; v_gene: TRBV11-3; d_gene: .; j_gene: TRBJ2-1
CDR3aa: CASSLVGPTEAFF; CDR3nt: TGTGCCAGCAGCTTGGTTGGGCCCACTGAAGCTTTCTTT; abundance: .; v_gene: TRBV5-6; d_gene: .; j_gene: TRBJ1-1
CDR3aa: CASSLVAVGTYGYTF; CDR3nt: TGTGCCAGCAGCTTAGTCGCCGTTGGGACCTATGGCTACACCTTC; abundance: .; v_gene: TRBV7-9; d_gene: .; j_gene: TRBJ1-2
CDR3aa: CASSHGLAGNNEQFF; CDR3nt: TGTGCCAGCAGCCACGGACTAGCGGGGAACAATGAGCAGTTCTTC; abundance: .; v_gene: TRBV11-3; d_gene: TRBD2; j_gene: TRBJ2-1
CDR3aa: CASSLGTGPGVEQYF; CDR3nt: TGTGCCAGCAGCTTAGGGACAGGGCCCGGGGTTGAGCAGTACTTC; abundance: .; v_gene: TRBV7-8; d_gene: TRBD1; j_gene: TRBJ2-7
CDR3aa: CASSLVGGNTDTQYF; CDR3nt: TGTGCCAGCAGCTTGGTCGGGGGGAACACAGATACGCAGTATTTT; abundance: few; v_gene: TRBV5-6; d_gene: TRBD2; j_gene: TRBJ2-3
CDR3aa: CASRDPGHPGLAGNEQFF; CDR3nt: TGCGCCAGCAGAGACCCGGGACATCCGGGACTAGCGGGCAATGAGCAGTTCTTC; abundance: .; v_gene: TRBV5-1; d_gene: TRBD2; j_gene: TRBJ2-1
CDR3aa: CASRLDGVTDTQYF; CDR3nt: TGTGCCAGCAGGTTAGACGGTGTCACAGATACGCAGTATTTT; abundance: .; v_gene: TRBV6-1; d_gene: .; j_gene: TRBJ2-3
CDR3aa: CASSIHVLQGTNYGYTF; CDR3nt: TGTGCCAGTAGTATCCACGTTCTGCAGGGCACTAACTATGGCTACACCTTC; abundance: .; v_gene: TRBV19; d_gene: .; j_gene: TRBJ1-2
CDR3aa: CASSQGVAHEQYF; CDR3nt: TGTGCCAGCTCACAGGGGGTAGCCCACGAGCAGTACTTC; abundance: .; v_gene: TRBV18; d_gene: .; j_gene: TRBJ2-7
CDR3aa: CASTGAAGRAYNEQFF; CDR3nt: TGTGCCAGCACGGGGGCGGCCGGGAGGGCGTACAATGAGCAGTTCTTC; abundance: once; v_gene: TRBV28; d_gene: TRBD2; j_gene: TRBJ2-1
CDR3aa: CASSTGQGISTEAFF; CDR3nt: TGTGCCAGCAGTACGGGACAGGGGATTAGCACTGAAGCTTTCTTT; abundance: .; v_gene: TRBV2; d_gene: TRBD1; j_gene: TRBJ1-1
CDR3aa: CASSRLADSYEQYF; CDR3nt: TGTGCCAGCAGTCGACTAGCGGACTCCTACGAGCAGTACTTC; abundance: .; v_gene: TRBV6-6; d_gene: TRBD2; j_gene: TRBJ2-7
CDR3aa: CASSGALWPQHF; CDR3nt: TGTGCCAGCAGTGGGGCCCTGTGGCCCCAGCATTTT; abundance: few; v_gene: TRBV2; d_gene: .; j_gene: TRBJ1-5
CDR3aa: CASSLVTFGEQYF; CDR3nt: TGTGCCAGTAGTTTGGTTACCTTCGGGGAGCAGTACTTC; abundance: .; v_gene: TRBV19; d_gene: .; j_gene: TRBJ2-7
CDR3aa: CASSIDRADTQYF; CDR3nt: TGTGCCAGCAGCATAGACAGGGCAGATACGCAGTATTTT; abundance: .; v_gene: TRBV9; d_gene: TRBD1; j_gene: TRBJ2-3
CDR3aa: CASRRGIQGTSYGYTF; CDR3nt: TGCGCCAGCCGAAGAGGGATACAGGGGACTAGCTATGGCTACACCTTC; abundance: .; v_gene: TRBV5-1; d_gene: TRBD1; j_gene: TRBJ1-2
CDR3aa: CASSSDRVYEQYF; CDR3nt: TGTGCCAGCAGCTCGGACAGGGTGTACGAGCAGTACTTC; abundance: .; v_gene: TRBV13; d_gene: TRBD1; j_gene: TRBJ2-7
CDR3aa: CASRDTGAMEAFF; CDR3nt: TGTGCCAGCAGGGATACAGGGGCCATGGAAGCTTTCTTT; abundance: .; v_gene: TRBV7-9; d_gene: TRBD1; j_gene: TRBJ1-1
CDR3aa: CSVADSGANVLTF; CDR3nt: TGCAGCGTTGCCGACTCTGGGGCCAACGTCCTGACTTTC; abundance: .; v_gene: TRBV29-1; d_gene: .; j_gene: TRBJ2-6
CDR3aa: CASSDDRVYEQYF; CDR3nt: TGTGCCAGCAGTGATGACAGGGTCTACGAGCAGTACTTC; abundance: .; v_gene: TRBV2; d_gene: TRBD1; j_gene: TRBJ2-7
CDR3aa: CASSPGHRGARTGELFF; CDR3nt: TGTGCCAGCAGCCCAGGGCACCGGGGCGCGAGAACCGGGGAGCTGTTTTTT; abundance: .; v_gene: TRBV11-3; d_gene: .; j_gene: TRBJ2-2
CDR3aa: CASSAERQGTNLAKNIQYF; CDR3nt: TGTGCCAGCTCAGCCGAAAGACAGGGAACAAATCTAGCCAAAAACATTCAGTACTTC; abundance: .; v_gene: TRBV18; d_gene: TRBD1; j_gene: TRBJ2-4
CDR3aa: CASSQDQQNQPQHF; CDR3nt: TGCGCCAGCAGCCAAGATCAACAGAATCAGCCCCAGCATTTT; abundance: once; v_gene: TRBV4-1; d_gene: .; j_gene: TRBJ1-5
CDR3aa: CASRRGNQPQHF; CDR3nt: TGTGCCAGCAGGCGGGGGAATCAGCCCCAGCATTTT; abundance: .; v_gene: TRBV28; d_gene: .; j_gene: TRBJ1-5